Listed here is a single TCR beta chain. The CDR3 spans 13 residues. Trimming took off 6 bases at V and 2 bases at J, with 7 bases between the two ends. CDR1 and CDR2 from the germline V gene are SNHLY and FYNNEI. All donors were Caucasian adults living in Nashville, Tennessee. Sequencing used immunoSEQ multiplex PCR; TCRdb keeps in-frame clones, though not all of them. In the table there are over a million clones, about 96% of which are singletons. The source of the sample is a study of shared clonotypes between healthy human individuals. Sequences were obtained from naive CD4+ T cells sorted from blood. Documented subset: CD45RA+ positively selected. This chain uses TRBV2 with TRBJ2-2, with a weak D call TRBD1 (5 bases). This TCR derives from a man aged 25-40 years in good health. The CDR3 is CASRTANTGELFF. The CDR3 coding sequence is TGTGCCAGCAGGACAGCCAACACCGGGGAGCTGTTTTTT.